These 2 T cell receptor beta chains were sequenced from one sample in a study of blood T cells in healthy people across ages. The authors ran a second PCR of roughly 6 to 12 cycles using a sample-barcoded 5' primer and a J-beta primer mix. TCRdb independently ran MiXCR on the 5' RACE reads; one entry per CDR3 protein. The sample holds around 1,500,000 distinct CDR3 sequences; 35% to 45% are singletons and the top ten take 7% to 9.5%. The sequenced material came from blood. The receptors shown here come from a woman aged 18-29 years in good health.

This clonotype was detected a few times. V gene TRBV12-3 or TRBV12-4 combines with J gene TRBJ1-1, with a tentative D call TRBD1 (6 bases). The CDR3 has 13 residues. V shed 8 bases and J shed 4 bases, with 14 bases lying between them. The CDR3 DNA sequence: TGTGCCAGCGGGTTGGGCAGGGGCACTGAAGCTTTCTTT. Protein product: CASGLGRGTEAFF.

V and J are TRBV24-1 and TRBJ1-2; 8 bases are shared with TRBD1. Germline CDR1 reads KGHDR; CDR2 reads SFDVKD. CDR3 size: 14 residues. V lost 3 bases, J lost 4 bases, and 3 bases stayed unmatched. The CDR3, as DNA: TGTGCCACCAGTGATACAGGGGGAGGCTATGGCTACACCTTC. It specifies CATSDTGGGYGYTF.